These 24 T cell receptor beta chains share one sample of origin, sequenced in a study of OX40 agonist ivuxolimab in advanced cancers. The method was immunoSEQ multiplex PCR; TCRdb's version includes in-frame clones alone and lacks a portion of them. The sample consists of approximately 80,000 clones, around 85% of them appearing once. Material: CD4+ or CD8+ T cells sorted from blood, obtained in a trial of the OX40 agonist ivuxolimab. The receptors come from an adult with an advanced solid tumor such as melanoma, head and neck, liver or kidney cancer.

V gene TRBV7-2 combines with J gene TRBJ2-3, with TRBD2 as a possible D gene (6 bases). CDR1 is SGHTA, CDR2 FQGNSA, per germline. There are 14 residues in the CDR3. Trimming left V 3 bases short and J 6 bases short, with 13 bases between. The DNA for the CDR3 is TGTGCCAGCAGCTTCCTGGAAGGGAGGGATACGCAGTATTTT. Its protein product is CASSFLEGRDTQYF. Full variable domain (outside the CDR3, taken from reference TRBV7-2 and TRBJ2-3): GAGVSQSPSNKVTEKGKDVELRCDPISGHTALYWYRQSLGQGLEFLIYFQGNSAPDKSGLPSDRFSAERTGGSVSTLTIQRTQQEDSAVYLCASSFLEGRDTQYFGPGTRLTVL.

V usage is TRBV6-1 and J usage is TRBJ1-1, with D unresolved. V was clipped by 1 base and J by 5 bases, with 11 bases between them. Germline V gene lookup returns CDR1 MNHNS and CDR2 SASEGT. The CDR3 is 14 residues long. The CDR3 reads CASSEVRSGTEAFF. DNA for the CDR3: TGTGCCAGCAGTGAAGTTAGATCGGGAACTGAAGCTTTCTTT.

The CDR3 region is CASSVEGRDQETQYF. The CDR3 DNA reads as TGTGCCAGCAGCGTAGAGGGCAGGGACCAAGAGACCCAGTACTTC. The chain employs TRBV9 and TRBJ2-5, with a tentative D call TRBD1 (5 bases). The V gene lost 0 bases and the J gene lost 0 bases, with 9 bases spanning the gap. The germline CDR1 and CDR2 sequences are SGDLS and YYNGEE. The CDR3 consists of 15 residues.

The J gene is TRBJ1-2, the V gene TRBV10-3; TRBD1 matches 7 bases. Germline V gene data show CDR1 as ENHRY and CDR2 as SYGVKD. This CDR3 spans 13 amino acids. Unmatched junction bases numbered 8, after V lost 6 bases and J lost 7 bases. The CDR3 reads CAIRDATGSGYTF. CDR3 sequence (DNA): TGTGCCATCAGGGATGCGACAGGGTCTGGCTACACCTTC.

The chain links TRBV9 to TRBJ2-5, with 9 nucleotides matching TRBD1. The germline CDR1 and CDR2 sequences are SGDLS and YYNGEE. The J segment lost 6 bases and the V segment lost 0 bases, leaving 3 bases of the junction unmatched. The CDR3 is 14 amino acids. CDR3 loop: CASSVATGGQTQYF. CDR3 DNA sequence: TGTGCCAGCAGCGTAGCTACAGGGGGCCAGACCCAGTACTTC.

The V call is TRBV7-2, the J call TRBJ1-5; a weak D match, TRBD1 (6 bases). Deletions cut 3 bases from V and 0 bases from J, with 9 bases between. The CDR3 has 15 amino acids. Germline CDR1 SGHTA, CDR2 FQGNSA. The DNA of the CDR3 is TGTGCCAGCAGCTTTATACAGGGTAGCAATCAGCCCCAGCATTTT. Translated: CASSFIQGSNQPQHF.

V usage is TRBV9 and J usage is TRBJ1-6, with TRBD1 matching over 7 bases. Germline V gene sequence: CDR1 SGDLS, CDR2 YYNGEE. After removal of 3 bases from V and 8 bases from J, the junction contained 8 bases not matched to a gene. The CDR3 has 15 amino acids. The CDR3 nucleotides are TGTGCCAGCAGCGCTGATCTCACAGGGGATTCACCCCTCCACTTT. Its translation is CASSADLTGDSPLHF.

The chain uses TRBV27 and TRBJ1-1; the D is unclear. The germline gives CDR1 MNHEY, CDR2 SMNVEV (reference sequence). Trimming stripped 0 bases from V and 4 bases from J, with 6 bases between. CDR3 size: 13 residues. The CDR3 is CASSLSRGTEAFF. CDR3 nucleotides: TGTGCCAGCAGTTTATCCCGGGGCACTGAAGCTTTCTTT.

This clone was found once. The V call is TRBV6-1, the J call TRBJ1-2; 9 nucleotides align to TRBD1. The J segment lost 8 bases and the V segment lost 1 base, leaving 8 bases of the junction unmatched. Germline V gene data show CDR1 as MNHNS and CDR2 as SASEGT. The CDR3 is made up of 15 amino acids. In nucleotides, the CDR3 is TGTGCCAGCAGTGAAGGGGGACAGGGATTTAGGGGCTACACCTTC. Its translation: CASSEGGQGFRGYTF.

The gene calls are TRBV7-6 and TRBJ2-1, with D perhaps TRBD1 (6 bases). V lost 1 base to trimming and J lost 9 bases, with 13 bases between them. CDR3 length equals 14 residues. Germline V gene lookup returns CDR1 SGHVS and CDR2 FNYEAQ. The CDR3 nucleotides read TGTGCCAGCAGCTTAGGAACACAGGGACGTGAGCAGTTCTTC. It encodes CASSLGTQGREQFF.

The chain carries TRBV19 and TRBJ2-5, with D tentatively TRBD2 (7 bases). The CDR3 loop spans 14 amino acids. Trimming removed 10 bases at V and 3 bases at J, with 18 bases between. Germline V CDR1 and CDR2: LNHDA, SQIVND (reference sequence). DNA of the CDR3: TGTGCCACATCAGTGGGGGGGCAAAAAGAGACCCAGTACTTC. It specifies CATSVGGQKETQYF.

V usage is TRBV7-2 and J usage is TRBJ2-1, with 7 bases that match TRBD1. The CDR3 loop spans 17 amino acids. The ends lost 1 base at V and 8 bases at J; junction bases unmatched: 14. CDR1 SGHTA and CDR2 FQGNSA come from the germline V gene. The CDR3 loop is CASSLGGWTGEADEQFF. The CDR3 nucleotides read TGTGCCAGCAGCTTAGGAGGCTGGACAGGAGAAGCCGATGAGCAGTTCTTC.

In this sample, this clone turned up once. CDR3 residues: CASWLGRTGINQPQHF. DNA of the CDR3: TGCGCCAGCTGGTTGGGGCGAACAGGGATCAATCAGCCCCAGCATTTT. V and J are TRBV5-1 and TRBJ1-5, with D perhaps TRBD1 (6 bases). The CDR3 loop spans 16 amino acids. Germline assignment: CDR1 SGHRS and CDR2 YFSETQ. V was pared by 7 bases and J by 3 bases, with 20 bases between.

This clone was counted a single time. V and J are TRBV27 and TRBJ1-1, with TRBD1 matching over 7 bases. Germline CDR1 is MNHEY and CDR2 is SMNVEV (reference sequence). The CDR3 is 17 amino acids. The J segment lost 4 bases and the V segment lost 4 bases, leaving 15 bases of the junction unmatched. DNA of the CDR3: TGTGCCAGCAGTTCTCGAACCGGGACAGCCGGGGGCACTGAAGCTTTCTTT. It specifies CASSSRTGTAGGTEAFF.

Concerning this clone itself: Germline is not matched at one junction end, which may reflect a read error. This rearrangement joins TRBV5-1 to TRBJ2-5; D perhaps matches TRBD2 (5 bases). The CDR3 is made up of 10 amino acids. Germline V gene data show CDR1 as SGHRS and CDR2 as YFSETQ. CDR3 nucleotide sequence: TGCGTCAGCGGCGGAGAGACCCAGTACTTC. Amino acids: CVSGGETQYF.

This clone was seen a few times. The genes are TRBV6-6 and TRBJ2-3; no clear D. V gave up 6 bases and J gave up 5 bases, with 6 bases separating them. Germline lookup yields CDR1 MNHNY and CDR2 SVGAGI (reference sequence). This CDR3 is 11 amino acids long. The CDR3 sequence: CASSFQDTQYF. The DNA of the CDR3 is TGTGCCAGCAGCTTCCAAGATACGCAGTATTTT.

The V and J genes are TRBV6-1 and TRBJ2-5; D gene ambiguous. V gave up 4 bases and J gave up 2 bases, with 2 bases separating them. This CDR3 has 11 residues. Germline V gene lookup returns CDR1 MNHNS and CDR2 SASEGT. CDR3 protein: CASSVQETQYF. The CDR3 bases are TGTGCCAGCAGTGTTCAAGAGACCCAGTACTTC.

The rearrangement uses TRBV7-9 and TRBJ2-2; TRBD2 agrees at 8 bases. J lost 6 bases, V lost 7 bases, and 16 bases had no gene match. The CDR3 extends over 17 amino acids. CDR1 is SEHNR and CDR2 is FQNEAQ in the germline V gene (reference sequence). The CDR3 spells CASTTLPIAGSSGELFF. The CDR3 coding sequence is TGTGCCAGCACCACACTTCCCATAGCGGGGTCTTCCGGGGAGCTGTTTTTT.

The rearrangement links TRBV5-4 to TRBJ1-2; D not resolved. The CDR3 consists of 14 residues. From germline, CDR1 is SGHNT and CDR2 YYREEE (reference sequence). The V end was cut by 7 bases, the J end by 2 bases, with 15 bases between. CDR3 sequence: CASRSLTNNYGYTF. CDR3 in DNA: TGTGCCAGCCGCTCCCTCACCAACAACTATGGCTACACCTTC.

The rearrangement joins TRBV5-1 to TRBJ2-7, with TRBD1 matching 9 bases. The V and J ends lost 4 bases and 4 bases, in that order; junction bases with no gene match: 6. The CDR3 runs to 14 residues. The germline gives CDR1 SGHRS, CDR2 YFSETQ. The CDR3 loop is CASSGGGTGYEQYF. The CDR3 DNA sequence: TGCGCCAGCAGCGGCGGCGGGACAGGGTACGAGCAGTACTTC.

The rearrangement uses TRBV6-6 and TRBJ2-3, with 9 bases fitting TRBD2. This CDR3 is 16 amino acids long. Losses at the gene ends were 6 bases for V and 4 bases for J; bases not matched to a gene: 11. Germline CDR1 reads MNHNY; CDR2 reads SVGAGI (reference sequence). The CDR3 DNA follows: TGTGCCAGCAGCCTGGAAGGGCGGGGGGGGGCAGATACGCAGTATTTT. Its protein product is CASSLEGRGGADTQYF.

This clone was seen only a few times. The genes are TRBV7-9 and TRBJ1-1, with a possible D match to TRBD1 (6 bases). In germline, CDR1 is SEHNR, CDR2 FQNEAQ (reference sequence). With 8 bases removed from V and 0 bases from J, the gap between germline ends came to 10 bases. The CDR3 sequence is 13 residues long. The CDR3 coding sequence is TGTGCCAGCGACGGACAGTTGAACACTGAAGCTTTCTTT. Its translation is CASDGQLNTEAFF. Based on the CDR3 plus reference TRBV7-9 and TRBJ1-1, the full variable domain is DTGVSQNPRHKITKRGQNVTFRCDPISEHNRLYWYRQTLGQGPEFLTYFQNEAQLEKSRLLSDRFSAERPKGSFSTLEIQRTEQGDSAMYLCASDGQLNTEAFFGQGTRLTVV.

The chain joins TRBV30 to TRBJ2-3; 11 bases map to TRBD2. Germline trimming cut 0 bases from V and 4 bases from J; bases unmatched to any gene: 6. CDR3 length: 16 residues. Germline V lookup: CDR1 GTSNPN, CDR2 SVGIG (reference sequence). For the CDR3, the DNA is TGTGCCTGGAGTGTCGCTAGCGGGGGGTCGGCAGATACGCAGTATTTT. Amino acid sequence: CAWSVASGGSADTQYF.

The J gene is TRBJ2-5, the V gene TRBV5-1; TRBD1 aligns across 8 bases. The CDR3 loop spans 16 amino acids. CDR1 is SGHRS, CDR2 YFSETQ, per germline. V shed 4 bases, J shed 0 bases, and the junction held 8 bases outside the gene matches. The CDR3 is CASSVRRGLYQETQYF. DNA for the CDR3: TGCGCCAGCAGCGTACGCAGGGGGCTATACCAAGAGACCCAGTACTTC.